This T cell receptor (beta chain) was retrieved from a study of CD8 T cells in Susac syndrome (dated by TCRdb to about 2019). With regard to the full study: Repertoire sequencing was used to test whether CD8+ T cell activation and differentiation in Susac syndrome was antigen driven. Results the study describes overall, beyond this receptor: The TCR sequencing and HLA analysis was acknowledged to have included a relatively small number of individuals.

As to this clonotype: The antigen it binds to is not known. The input lacks base qualities; no much larger clone sits a single base away.

RNA was extracted using the RNeasy kit, and about 0.45 to 1 microgram was reverse transcribed with random hexamers. The immunoSEQ multiplex PCR assay, which covers 54 Vbeta and 13 Jbeta segments, was used to amplify TCR beta CDR3 regions. PCR amplification bias was corrected by using a synthetic template baseline for primer optimization and computational correction. The study's own analysis went as follows. Reads were annotated to V, D and J genes according to IMGT and were analyzed with immunoSEQ Analyzer, with only productive sequences retained. To calculate clonality, Shannon entropy was normalized by log2 of the number of productive unique sequences and then subtracted from one. For each patient and control, public and private clones were evaluated among the 100 most prevalent clones. A clone was defined as Susac-specific if it was absent from the healthy and MS cohorts, from over 1,000 published viral clones and from other ImmuneACCESS disease sequences. TCRdb took the public reads, trimmed them with fastp at Q25, ran MiXCR for clone calling and kept in-frame beta chains. Duplicate CDR3 protein sequences are folded into a single record with the most common DNA and genes. TCRdb, not the authors, supplied the V and J calls. This sample gives under 150,000 distinct CDR3 sequences in total; about 94% of them show up just once. The top ten hold roughly 0.13% of the sample.

High-throughput TCR beta sequencing profiled peripheral blood CD8+ and CD4+ T cells from healthy donors, Susac syndrome patients and multiple sclerosis patients. The multiple sclerosis controls were treatment-naive patients who had stable or active relapsing-remitting disease and met the revised McDonald criteria. Bulk CD8+ and CD4+ T cells were purified by magnetic negative isolation, whereas CD8+ TEMRA cells were enriched by FACS. Blood was collected in EDTA tubes and processed within 24 hours, with PBMCs isolated through density gradient centrifugation. PBMCs intended for TCR sequencing were frozen in liquid nitrogen and were later thawed in a 37 degrees C water bath. The sorted or isolated CD4+, CD8+ and CD8+ TEMRA cells had a purity of 90% or higher. The CDR3 measures 13 amino acids from cysteine to phenylalanine. CDR3 DNA only is kept here, 39 bases in frame from base 1. The germline V gene sets CDR1 to WSHSY and CDR2 to SAAADI. V is trimmed back by 4 bases and J by 5 bases, and the junction contains 4 bases that no gene match accounts for.

In this chain, TRBV10-2 is recombined with TRBJ2-5; TRBD1 fits 7 bases in the junction. The sequencing input was CD4+ T cells from PBMCs. The receptor's source is a human donor with multiple sclerosis. At the DNA level, the sequence is TGCGCCAGCAGTGGGTCCAGGGGGGAGACCCAGTACTTC. This codes for CASSGSRGETQYF.